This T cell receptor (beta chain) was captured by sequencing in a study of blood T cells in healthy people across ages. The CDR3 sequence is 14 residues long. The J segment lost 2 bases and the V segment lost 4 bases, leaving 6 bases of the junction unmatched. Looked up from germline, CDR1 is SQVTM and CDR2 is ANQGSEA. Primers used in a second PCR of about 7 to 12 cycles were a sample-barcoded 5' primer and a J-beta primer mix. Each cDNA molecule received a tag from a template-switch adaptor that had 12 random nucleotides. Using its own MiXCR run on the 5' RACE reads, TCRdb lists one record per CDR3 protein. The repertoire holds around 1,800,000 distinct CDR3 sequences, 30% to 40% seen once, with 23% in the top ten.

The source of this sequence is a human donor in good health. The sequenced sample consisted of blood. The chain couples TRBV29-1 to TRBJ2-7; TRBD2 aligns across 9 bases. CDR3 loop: CSVAGLAGTYEQYF. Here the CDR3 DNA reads TGCAGCGTTGCCGGTCTAGCGGGAACCTACGAGCAGTACTTC.